Described below is a single TCR beta chain sequence and its context. The record originates from a study of technical replicates of blood from several donors. The V segment lost 5 bases and the J segment 6 bases; nucleotides outside the gene matches: 6. The CDR3 covers 14 residues. CDR1 LGHNA and CDR2 YSLEER come from the germline V gene. TCRdb's table, derived via immunoSEQ multiplex PCR, lists solely in-frame clones and lacks some. This table holds about 66,000 clones, over 75% found once. The chain employs TRBV4-3 and TRBJ2-4; 8 bases align to TRBD2. This clonotype was sampled from a human donor in good health. Some clones in this sample may be carry-over from other donors' samples. The sample was PBMCs. As DNA, the CDR3 is TGCGCCAGCAGCGAAGCGGGAGTTAGAAACATTCAGTACTTC. Translated, it gives CASSEAGVRNIQYF.